This passage covers 8 T cell receptor beta chains from one sample sequenced in a study of CD4 T cells in relation to SARS-CoV-2 and coronaviruses. For these receptors, no antigen is known. Sequenced by immunoSEQ multiplex PCR; TCRdb stores in-frame clones only, minus some. The sample holds approximately 27,000 clones, 65% to 85% seen once. CD4+ T cells from unexposed donors were obtained before the COVID-19 pandemic (2011-2018). After roughly ten days of culture, CD4+ T cells were isolated. Sequenced material: CD4+ T cells from PBMCs, cultured in vitro. These TCRs come from a human donor in good health.

The chain couples TRBV9 to TRBJ2-1; 13 bases fit TRBD2. The CDR3 extends over 18 amino acids. The V gene's germline CDR1 is SGDLS and CDR2 YYNGEE. The trim removed 3 bases at V and 3 bases at J, leaving 9 bases unmatched. The CDR3 region has the DNA TGTGCCAGCAGCGCCTTACCTAGGACTAGCGGGGGCTACAATGAGCAGTTCTTC. As protein: CASSALPRTSGGYNEQFF.

This rearrangement joins TRBV7-9 to TRBJ2-7; 9 bases fit TRBD1. The CDR3 has 16 residues. The V segment lost 1 base and the J segment 1 base; nucleotides outside the gene matches: 5. Per germline, CDR1 SEHNR and CDR2 FQNEAQ (reference sequence). This CDR3 is CASSLVETGGSYEQYF. The DNA of the CDR3 is TGTGCCAGCAGCTTAGTCGAGACAGGGGGTTCCTACGAGCAGTACTTC.

This clone has more than one count but fewer than ten. The chain has TRBV6-5 and TRBJ1-2; the match to TRBD1 covers 7 bases. The CDR3 spans 12 residues. The germline gives CDR1 MNHEY, CDR2 SVGAGI. The V gene end was trimmed by 6 bases and the J gene end by 4 bases; junction bases not matched to a gene: 2. CDR3 in DNA: TGTGCCAGCAGGACAGGGACCTATGGCTACACCTTC. As protein: CASRTGTYGYTF.

V gene TRBV11-3 combines with J gene TRBJ2-5; TRBD1 or TRBD2 may be the D gene (5 bases each). Trimming stripped 1 base from V and 2 bases from J, with 20 bases between. Germline CDR1 reads SGHNT; CDR2 reads YENEEA. The CDR3 contains 18 residues. The CDR3 here is CASSLGHVGPHLQETQYF. CDR3 sequence (DNA): TGTGCCAGCAGCTTAGGGCACGTGGGACCCCATTTACAAGAGACCCAGTACTTC.

CDR3 residues: CASSQLMTGRRPYGYTF. CDR3 nucleotides: TGCGCCAGCAGCCAACTAATGACAGGCCGCAGACCCTATGGCTACACCTTC. The chain has TRBV4-1 and TRBJ1-2, with TRBD1 as a possible D gene (6 bases). The CDR3 totals 17 residues. The ends were cut back, 2 bases at V and 4 bases at J, with 20 bases in the middle. Per the germline V gene, CDR1 is MGHRA and CDR2 is YSYEKL.

This clone has more than one count but fewer than ten. The chain recombines TRBV19 with TRBJ1-1, with 7 bases matching TRBD1. The CDR3 has 15 amino acids. Germline-derived CDR1 and CDR2 are LNHDA and SQIVND (reference sequence). The junction had 9 bases not matched to a gene; V was cut back by 8 bases and J by 0 bases. CDR3 in DNA: TGTGCCAGTCGATCGACAGGGACCATGAACACTGAAGCTTTCTTT. Encoded protein: CASRSTGTMNTEAFF.

This clone is a singleton in its sample. The gene calls are TRBV27 and TRBJ1-1, with D possibly TRBD1 on 5 matching bases. CDR1 and CDR2 (germline): MNHEY, SMNVEV (reference sequence). V lost 8 bases and J lost 4, with 26 bases in between. CDR3 length equals 17 residues. CDR3 sequence reads: CASYKGMWGKRSTEAFF. The DNA of the CDR3 is TGTGCCAGCTATAAGGGGATGTGGGGAAAACGAAGCACTGAAGCTTTCTTT.

This rearrangement joins TRBV23-1 to TRBJ2-7; a possible D gene is TRBD2 (7 bases). TRBV23-1 is filed as an ORF, its function uncertain. This CDR3 is 15 amino acids long. V lost 3 bases and J 5 bases, leaving 17 bases between the germline ends. The CDR3 spells CASSHSSGGLNEQYF. CDR3 nucleotide sequence: TGCGCCAGCAGTCATAGTTCCGGGGGGCTCAACGAGCAGTACTTC.